This entry describes one TCR beta chain. The target antigen is unknown. It was autoimmune disease history or systemic immunosuppression that excluded patients. Generated by immunoSEQ multiplex PCR, the TCRdb table keeps only in-frame clones and is missing some. The repertoire holds more than 40,000 clones, with approximately 87% as singletons. The sample belongs to a study of OX40 agonist ivuxolimab in advanced cancers. The study, taken as a whole, reports: Low clonal expansion, among the lowest seen, marked partial responders at 0.1-3.0 mg/kg.

The TCR comes from an adult with an advanced solid tumor such as melanoma, head and neck, liver or kidney cancer. The starting material was CD4+ or CD8+ T cells sorted from blood, obtained in a trial of the OX40 agonist ivuxolimab.

The CDR3 nucleotides read TGCAGCGCACGGACAGGGGACTATGGCTACACCTTC. Its protein product is CSARTGDYGYTF. The genes are TRBV29-1 and TRBJ1-2; 9 bases agree with TRBD1. Germline lookup yields CDR1 SQVTM and CDR2 ANQGSEA. V trimming: 7 bases; J trimming: 3 bases; junction bases outside the gene matches: 3. The CDR3 covers 12 residues.